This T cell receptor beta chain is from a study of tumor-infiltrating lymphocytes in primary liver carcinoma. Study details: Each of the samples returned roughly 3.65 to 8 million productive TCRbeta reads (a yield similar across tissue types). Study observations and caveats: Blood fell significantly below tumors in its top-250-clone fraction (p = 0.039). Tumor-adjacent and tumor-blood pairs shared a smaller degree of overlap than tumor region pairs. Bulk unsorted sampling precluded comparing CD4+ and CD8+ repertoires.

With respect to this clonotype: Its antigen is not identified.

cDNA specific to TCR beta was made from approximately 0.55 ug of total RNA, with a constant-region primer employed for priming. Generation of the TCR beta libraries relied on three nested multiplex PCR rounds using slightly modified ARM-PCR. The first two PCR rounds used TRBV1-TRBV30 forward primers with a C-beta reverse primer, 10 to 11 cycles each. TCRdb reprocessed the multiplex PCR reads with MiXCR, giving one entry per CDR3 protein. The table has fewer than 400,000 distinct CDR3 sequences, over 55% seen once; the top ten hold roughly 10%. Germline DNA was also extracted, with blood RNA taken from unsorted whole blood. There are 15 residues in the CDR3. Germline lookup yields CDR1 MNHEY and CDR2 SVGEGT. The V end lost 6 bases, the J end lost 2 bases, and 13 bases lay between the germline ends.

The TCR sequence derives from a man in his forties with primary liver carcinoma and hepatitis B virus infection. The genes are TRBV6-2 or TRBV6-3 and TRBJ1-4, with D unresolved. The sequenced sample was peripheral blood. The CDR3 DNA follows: TGTGCCAGCAGGCGTCAGAGGGTTACTAATGAAAAACTGTTTTTT. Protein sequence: CASRRQRVTNEKLFF.